The T cell receptor (beta chain) under discussion was sequenced for a study of shared clonotypes between healthy human individuals. Terminally differentiated effector memory CD45RA+ cells were excluded from the naive CD8 cells, which were CD45RO-negative and positively selected for CCR7. Nashville, Tennessee was home to all donors, who were Caucasian adults. Study-wide points: Generation probabilities of non-shared clonotypes were lower (relative to those shared by all four donors).

Turning to this clone: Its specificity is not known.

The table came from immunoSEQ multiplex PCR; TCRdb's copy has only in-frame clones and leaves some out. The sample shows just over 2,000,000 clones, about 94% of them seen only once. The germline V gene has CDR1 SGHAT and CDR2 FQNNGV. V was cut by 5 bases and J by 5 bases, with 12 bases left in between. The length of the CDR3 is 13 residues. The chain uses TRBV11-2 and TRBJ1-1; the D is unclear. The material sequenced was naive CD8+ T cells sorted from blood. The clonotype comes from a man younger than 35 in good health. The CDR3 DNA follows: TGTGCCAGCAGCCCAACCGTTGGAACTGAAGCTTTCTTT. Its translation: CASSPTVGTEAFF.